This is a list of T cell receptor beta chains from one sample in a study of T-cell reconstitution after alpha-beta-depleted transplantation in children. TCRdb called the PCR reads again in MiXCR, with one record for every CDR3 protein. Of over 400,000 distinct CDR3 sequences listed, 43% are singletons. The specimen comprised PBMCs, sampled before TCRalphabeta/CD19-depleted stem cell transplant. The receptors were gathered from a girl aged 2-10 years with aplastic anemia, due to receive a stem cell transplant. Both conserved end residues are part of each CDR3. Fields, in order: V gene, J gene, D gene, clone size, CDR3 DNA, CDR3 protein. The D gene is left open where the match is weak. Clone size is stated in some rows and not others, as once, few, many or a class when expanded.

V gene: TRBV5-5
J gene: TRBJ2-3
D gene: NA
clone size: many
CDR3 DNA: TGTGCCAGCAGCTTGGATTGGCCCTCAAATACGCAGTATTTT
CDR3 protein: CASSLDWPSNTQYF

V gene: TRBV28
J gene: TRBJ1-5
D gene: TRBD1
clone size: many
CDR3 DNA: TGTGCCAGCAGGCTCGGGACAGCAAATCAGCCCCAGCATTTT
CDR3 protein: CASRLGTANQPQHF

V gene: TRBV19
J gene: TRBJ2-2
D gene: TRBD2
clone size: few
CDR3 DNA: TGTGCCAGTAGTGCCGGGACTAGCTTCACCGGGGAGCTGTTTTTT
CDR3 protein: CASSAGTSFTGELFF

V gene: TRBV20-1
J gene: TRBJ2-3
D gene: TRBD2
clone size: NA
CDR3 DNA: TGCAGTGCTAGAGATTTTCGGGAGGGCCCTAGCACAGATACGCAGTATTTT
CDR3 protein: CSARDFREGPSTDTQYF

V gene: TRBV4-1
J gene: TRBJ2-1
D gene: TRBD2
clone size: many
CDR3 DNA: TGCGCCAGCAGCCAAAGCGGGCTAGCGGGAAGCTCCTACAATGAGCAGTTCTTC
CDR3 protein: CASSQSGLAGSSYNEQFF

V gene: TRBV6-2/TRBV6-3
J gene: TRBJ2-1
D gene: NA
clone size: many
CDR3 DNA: TGTGCCAGCAGTTACGGGCGCAGCGGAGCCTACAATGAGCAGTTCTTC
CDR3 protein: CASSYGRSGAYNEQFF

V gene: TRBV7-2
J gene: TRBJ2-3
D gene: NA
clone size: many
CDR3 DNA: TGTGCCAGCAGCCCCCAAGGGGGGCAGACGTACACAGATACGCAGTATTTT
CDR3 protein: CASSPQGGQTYTDTQYF

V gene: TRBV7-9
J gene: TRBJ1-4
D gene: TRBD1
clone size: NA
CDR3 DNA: TGTGCCAGCAGCCGGACAGGGAGGGATGAAAAACTGTTTTTT
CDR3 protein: CASSRTGRDEKLFF

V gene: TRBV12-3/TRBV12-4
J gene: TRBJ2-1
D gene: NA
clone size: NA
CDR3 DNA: TGTGCCAGCAGCGGGGGGTACTCGCAGGGGATTTACAATGAGCAGTTCTTC
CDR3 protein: CASSGGYSQGIYNEQFF

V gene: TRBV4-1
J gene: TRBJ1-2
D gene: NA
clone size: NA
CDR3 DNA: TGCGCCAGCAGCCAAGTGGTTTCAGCTAACTATGGCTACACCTTC
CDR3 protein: CASSQVVSANYGYTF

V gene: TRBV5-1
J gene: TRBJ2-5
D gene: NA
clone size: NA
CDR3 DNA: TGCGCCAGCAGACCTACTAGTCTGGAGACCCAGTACTTC
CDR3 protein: CASRPTSLETQYF

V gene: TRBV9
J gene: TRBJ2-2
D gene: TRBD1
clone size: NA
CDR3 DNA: TGTGCCAGCAGCGTCGACAGGGGGCGAACCGGGGAGCTGTTTTTT
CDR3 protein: CASSVDRGRTGELFF

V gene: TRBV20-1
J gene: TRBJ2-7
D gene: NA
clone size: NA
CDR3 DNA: TGCAGTGCTAGAGATTGGGCGGCGCAGACCTACGAGCAGTACTTC
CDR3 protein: CSARDWAAQTYEQYF

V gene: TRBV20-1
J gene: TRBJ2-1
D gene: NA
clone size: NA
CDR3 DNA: TGCAGTGCTAGTCTCCCGGGAGTCTACAATGAGCAGTTCTTC
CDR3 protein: CSASLPGVYNEQFF

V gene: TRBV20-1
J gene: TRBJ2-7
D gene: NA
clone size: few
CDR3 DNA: TGCAGTGCTAGAATGACCGGGAGTATCCACGAGCAGTACTTC
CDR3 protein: CSARMTGSIHEQYF

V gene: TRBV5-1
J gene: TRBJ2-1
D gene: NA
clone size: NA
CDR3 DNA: TGCGCCAGCAGCATCACGGGGCCGAGCTCCTACAATGAGCAGTTCTTC
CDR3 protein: CASSITGPSSYNEQFF

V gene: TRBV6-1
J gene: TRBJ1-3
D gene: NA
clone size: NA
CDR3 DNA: TGTGCCAGCAGCCTGAAGCGGAAGGGCCTCATCCCCTCTGGAAACACCATATATTTT
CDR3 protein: CASSLKRKGLIPSGNTIYF

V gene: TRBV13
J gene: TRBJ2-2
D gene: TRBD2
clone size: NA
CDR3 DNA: TGTGCCAGCAGCTCCTCCGGGACTAGGAGGACAAGCAGGGCCACCGGGGAGCTGTTTTTT
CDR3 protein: CASSSSGTRRTSRATGELFF

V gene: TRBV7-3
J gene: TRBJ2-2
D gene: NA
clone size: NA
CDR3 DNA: TGTGCCAGCAGCTTACCAGGAACCGGGGAGCTGTTTTTT
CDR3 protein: CASSLPGTGELFF

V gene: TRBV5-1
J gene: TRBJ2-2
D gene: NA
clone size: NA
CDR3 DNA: TGCGCCAGCAGCTCCATTGGGCCAAACACCGGGGAGCTGTTTTTT
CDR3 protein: CASSSIGPNTGELFF

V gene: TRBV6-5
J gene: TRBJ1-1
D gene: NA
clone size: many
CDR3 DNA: TGTGCCAGCAGTTACTCGATCGGGGGTACTGAAGCTTTCTTT
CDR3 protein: CASSYSIGGTEAFF

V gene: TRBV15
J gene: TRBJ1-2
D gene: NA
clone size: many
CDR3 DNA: TGTGCCACCAGCAGAGGAGTGATGGACAAAGGCTACACCTTC
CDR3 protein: CATSRGVMDKGYTF

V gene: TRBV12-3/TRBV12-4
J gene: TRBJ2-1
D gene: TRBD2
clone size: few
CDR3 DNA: TGTGCCAGCAGTCCTGGACTAGCGGGAGGGCTGCCGTTCTTC
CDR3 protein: CASSPGLAGGLPFF

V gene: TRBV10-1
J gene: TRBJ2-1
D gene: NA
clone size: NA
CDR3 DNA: TGCGCCAGCAGCCCGGAGGGCCGAAATGAGCAGTTCTTC
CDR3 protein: CASSPEGRNEQFF

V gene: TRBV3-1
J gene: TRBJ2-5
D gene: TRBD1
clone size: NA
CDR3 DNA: TGTGCCAGCAGCCAAGACGGGACAGGGCAAGAGACCCAGTACTTC
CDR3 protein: CASSQDGTGQETQYF

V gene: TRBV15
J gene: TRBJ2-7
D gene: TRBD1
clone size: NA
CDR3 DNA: TGTGCCACCAGCAGAGGGGGAAGACAGGGCCAAACCTACGAGCAGTACTTC
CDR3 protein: CATSRGGRQGQTYEQYF

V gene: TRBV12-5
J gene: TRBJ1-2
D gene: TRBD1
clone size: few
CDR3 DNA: TGTGCTAGTGGTTTGGTCCCCAACCGGGACAGGGAAGGCTACACCTTC
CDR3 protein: CASGLVPNRDREGYTF

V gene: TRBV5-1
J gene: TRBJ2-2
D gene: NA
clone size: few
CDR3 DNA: TGCGCCAGCAGCTTGGGCTCGGCAGGGAAAGACACCGGGGAGCTGTTTTTT
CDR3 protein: CASSLGSAGKDTGELFF

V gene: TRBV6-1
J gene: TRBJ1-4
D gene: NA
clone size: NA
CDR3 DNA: TGTGCCAGCAGTAGTCTTGTCGGGAGCGGTGAAAAACTGTTTTTT
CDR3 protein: CASSSLVGSGEKLFF

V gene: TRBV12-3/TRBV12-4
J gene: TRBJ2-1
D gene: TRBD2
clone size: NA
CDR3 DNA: TGTGCCAGCAGTTTGGCCCCGACTAGCGGGAGGAACAATGAGCAGTTCTTC
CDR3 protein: CASSLAPTSGRNNEQFF

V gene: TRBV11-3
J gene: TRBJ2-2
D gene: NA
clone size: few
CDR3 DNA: TGTGCCAGCAGCCCCGCTAGCGCCGGGGAGCTGTTTTTT
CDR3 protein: CASSPASAGELFF

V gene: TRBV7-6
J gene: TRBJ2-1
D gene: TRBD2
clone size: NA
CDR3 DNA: TGTGCCAGCAGCTTAGGGGGCGGGAGGGCCAGAAATGAGCAGTTCTTC
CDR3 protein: CASSLGGGRARNEQFF

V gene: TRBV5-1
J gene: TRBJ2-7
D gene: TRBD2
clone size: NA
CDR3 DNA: TGCGCCAGCAGTCAGGCCAAGACTAGCGCATCCTACGAGCAGTACTTC
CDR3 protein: CASSQAKTSASYEQYF

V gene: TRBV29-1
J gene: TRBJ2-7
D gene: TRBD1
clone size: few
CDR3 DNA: TGCAGCGTAGTTGGGACAGGGGGCTTTGTTGAGCAGTACTTC
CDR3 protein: CSVVGTGGFVEQYF

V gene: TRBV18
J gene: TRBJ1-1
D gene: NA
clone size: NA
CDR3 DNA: TGTGCCAGCGGGGGGGCCCGGAACACTGAAGCTTTCTTT
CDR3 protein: CASGGARNTEAFF

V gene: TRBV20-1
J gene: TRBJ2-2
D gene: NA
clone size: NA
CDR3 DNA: TGCAGTGCTAGAGTCACAGGGTCGGCCGGGGAGCTGTTTTTT
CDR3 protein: CSARVTGSAGELFF

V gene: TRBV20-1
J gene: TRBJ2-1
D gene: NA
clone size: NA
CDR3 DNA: TGCAGTGCTAGAGTCCATGGCCAGCGGACATACAATGAGCAGTTCTTC
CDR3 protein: CSARVHGQRTYNEQFF

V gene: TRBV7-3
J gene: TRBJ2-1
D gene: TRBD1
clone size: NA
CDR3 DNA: TGTGCCAGCAGCTTATACGCAGGGGGCGCTTCAGGTGAGCAGTTCTTC
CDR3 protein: CASSLYAGGASGEQFF

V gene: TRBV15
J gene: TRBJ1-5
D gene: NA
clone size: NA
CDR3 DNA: TGTGCCACCAGCAGAGATTCCGGCAGCCCTTATAGCAATCAGCCCCAGCATTTT
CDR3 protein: CATSRDSGSPYSNQPQHF

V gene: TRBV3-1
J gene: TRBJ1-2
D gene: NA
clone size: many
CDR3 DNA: TGTGCCAGCAGCCATTCCTTAAGTGGCTACACCTTC
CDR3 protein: CASSHSLSGYTF

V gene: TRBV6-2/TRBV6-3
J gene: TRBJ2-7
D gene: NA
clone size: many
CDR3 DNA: TGTGCCAGCAGTTACCAACTTTACTACGAGCAGTACTTC
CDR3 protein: CASSYQLYYEQYF

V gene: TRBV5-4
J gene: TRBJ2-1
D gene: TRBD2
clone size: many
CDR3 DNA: TGTGCCAGCAGCTGGGGGACTAGCGGATACAATGAGCAGTTCTTC
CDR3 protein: CASSWGTSGYNEQFF

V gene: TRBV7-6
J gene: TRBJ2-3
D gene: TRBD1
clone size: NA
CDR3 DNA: TGTGCCAGCAGCTTACGGGGACAGGGGCCGGAGGGCACAGATACGCAGTATTTT
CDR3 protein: CASSLRGQGPEGTDTQYF

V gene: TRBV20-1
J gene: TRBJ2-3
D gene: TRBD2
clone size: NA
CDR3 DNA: TGCAGTGCTATCGGGCCCGGCGGGGGAGATACGCAGTATTTT
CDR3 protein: CSAIGPGGGDTQYF

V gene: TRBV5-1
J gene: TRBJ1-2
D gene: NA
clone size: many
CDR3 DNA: TGCGCCAGCAGCTTTAGCGGACCCCGGGGTGGCTACACCTTC
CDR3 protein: CASSFSGPRGGYTF

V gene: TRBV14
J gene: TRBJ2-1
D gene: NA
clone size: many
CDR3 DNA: TGTGCCAGCAGCCTCCGAGTGACCATCAATGAGCAGTTCTTC
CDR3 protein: CASSLRVTINEQFF

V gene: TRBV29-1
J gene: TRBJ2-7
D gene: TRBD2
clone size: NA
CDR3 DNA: TGCAGCGTTGAAGGGGTGAGCGGGATAGGCTACGAGCAGTACTTC
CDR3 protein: CSVEGVSGIGYEQYF

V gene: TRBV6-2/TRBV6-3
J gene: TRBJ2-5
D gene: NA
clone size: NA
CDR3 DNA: TGTGCCAGCGCGGACAGACCGTACCAAGAGACCCAGTACTTC
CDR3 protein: CASADRPYQETQYF